This T cell receptor (beta chain) was profiled in a study of blood T cell repertoires in COVID-19. Across the whole study: Sources were T cells, B-cell-depleted T cells, or PBMCs; the material itself was cDNA or gDNA.

Using immunoSEQ multiplex PCR, the repertoire was profiled, and TCRdb retains in-frame clones only, with some absent. In the table there are a few hundred thousand clones, about 92% of which are singletons. The length of the CDR3 is 16 residues. Germline loops: CDR1 SEHNR, CDR2 FQNEAQ (reference sequence). The V and J ends lost 5 bases and 4 bases respectively, with 20 bases between them. The clonotype originates from a man between 18 and 35 years old who had recovered from COVID-19. Material: PBMCs or T cells enriched from blood (not recorded which). The rearrangement links TRBV7-9 to TRBJ1-2; D is possibly TRBD1 (5 bases). The CDR3 region is CASSLGDSTFVYGYTF. The CDR3 region has the DNA TGTGCCAGCAGCCTGGGGGACTCCACCTTCGTCTATGGCTACACCTTC.